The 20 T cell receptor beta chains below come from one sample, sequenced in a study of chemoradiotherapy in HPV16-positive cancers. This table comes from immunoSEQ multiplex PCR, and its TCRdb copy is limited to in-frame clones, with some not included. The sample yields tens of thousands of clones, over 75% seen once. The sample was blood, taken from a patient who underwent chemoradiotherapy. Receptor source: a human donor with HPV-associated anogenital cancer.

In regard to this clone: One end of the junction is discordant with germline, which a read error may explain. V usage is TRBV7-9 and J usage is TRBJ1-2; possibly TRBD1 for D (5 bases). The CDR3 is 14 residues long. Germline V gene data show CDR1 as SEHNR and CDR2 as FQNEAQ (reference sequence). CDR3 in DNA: TGTGCCAGCAGCAATTCCGGGACGGCATTCCGACCCCACTTC. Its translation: CASSNSGTAFRPHF. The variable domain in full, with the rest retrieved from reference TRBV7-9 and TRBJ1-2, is DTGVSQNPRHKITKRGQNVTFRCDPISEHNRLYWYRQTLGQGPEFLTYFQNEAQLEKSRLLSDRFSAERPKGSFSTLEIQRTEQGDSAMYLCASSNSGTAFRPHFGSGTRLTVV.

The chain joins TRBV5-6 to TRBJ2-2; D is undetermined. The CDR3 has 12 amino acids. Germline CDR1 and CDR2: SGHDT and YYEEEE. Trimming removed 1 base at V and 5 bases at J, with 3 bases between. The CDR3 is CASSLMTGELFF. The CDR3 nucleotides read TGTGCCAGCAGCTTGATGACCGGGGAGCTGTTTTTT.

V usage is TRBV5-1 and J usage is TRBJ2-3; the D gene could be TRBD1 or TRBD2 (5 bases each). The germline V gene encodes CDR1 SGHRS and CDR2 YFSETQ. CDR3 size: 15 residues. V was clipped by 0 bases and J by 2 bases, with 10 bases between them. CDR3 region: CASSLDVGVTDTQYF. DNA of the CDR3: TGCGCCAGCAGCTTGGATGTGGGGGTCACAGATACGCAGTATTTT.

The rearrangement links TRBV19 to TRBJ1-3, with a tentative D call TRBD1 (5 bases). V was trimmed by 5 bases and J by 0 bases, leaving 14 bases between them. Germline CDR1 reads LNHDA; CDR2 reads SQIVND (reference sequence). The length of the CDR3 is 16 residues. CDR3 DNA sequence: TGTGCCAGTAGTCCGGGACTTCCGAGCTCTGGAAACACCATATATTTT. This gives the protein CASSPGLPSSGNTIYF.

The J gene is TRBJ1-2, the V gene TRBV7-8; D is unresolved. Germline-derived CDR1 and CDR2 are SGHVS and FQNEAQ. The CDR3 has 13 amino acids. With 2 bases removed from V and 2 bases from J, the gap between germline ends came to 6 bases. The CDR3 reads CASSLSQNYGYTF. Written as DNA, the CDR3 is TGTGCCAGCAGCTTATCACAGAACTATGGCTACACCTTC.

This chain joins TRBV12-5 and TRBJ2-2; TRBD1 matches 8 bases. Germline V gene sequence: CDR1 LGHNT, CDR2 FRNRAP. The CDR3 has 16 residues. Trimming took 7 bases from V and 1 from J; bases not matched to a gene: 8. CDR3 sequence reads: CASAPFGTGNTGELFF. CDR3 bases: TGTGCTAGTGCCCCCTTCGGGACAGGGAACACCGGGGAGCTGTTTTTT. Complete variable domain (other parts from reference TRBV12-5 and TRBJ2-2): DARVTQTPRHKVTEMGQEVTMRCQPILGHNTVFWYRQTMMQGLELLAYFRNRAPLDDSGMPKDRFSAEMPDATLATLKIQPSEPRDSAVYFCASAPFGTGNTGELFFGEGSRLTVL.

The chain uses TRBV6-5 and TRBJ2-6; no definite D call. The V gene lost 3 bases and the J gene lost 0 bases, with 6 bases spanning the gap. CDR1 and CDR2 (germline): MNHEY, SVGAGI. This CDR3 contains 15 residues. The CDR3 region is CASSYSNSGANVLTF. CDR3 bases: TGTGCCAGCAGTTATTCCAACTCTGGGGCCAACGTCCTGACTTTC.

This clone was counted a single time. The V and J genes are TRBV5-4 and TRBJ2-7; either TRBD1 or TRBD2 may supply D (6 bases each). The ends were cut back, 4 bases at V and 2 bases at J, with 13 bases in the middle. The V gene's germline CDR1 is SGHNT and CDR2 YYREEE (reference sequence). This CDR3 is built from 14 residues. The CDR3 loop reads CASSRGTKTYEQYF. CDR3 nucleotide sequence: TGTGCCAGCAGCCGCGGGACAAAGACCTACGAGCAGTACTTC.

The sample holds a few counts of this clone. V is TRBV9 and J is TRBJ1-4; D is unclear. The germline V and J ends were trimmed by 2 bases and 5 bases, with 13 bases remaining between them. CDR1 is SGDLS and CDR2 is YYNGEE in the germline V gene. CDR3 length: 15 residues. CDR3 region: CASSVEGSRNEKLFF. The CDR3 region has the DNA TGTGCCAGCAGCGTGGAAGGCAGCAGAAATGAAAAACTGTTTTTT.

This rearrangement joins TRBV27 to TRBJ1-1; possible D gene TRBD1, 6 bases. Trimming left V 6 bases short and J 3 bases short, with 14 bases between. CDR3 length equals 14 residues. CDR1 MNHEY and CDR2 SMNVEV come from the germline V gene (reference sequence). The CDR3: CASRVWGGDTEAFF. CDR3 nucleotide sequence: TGTGCCAGCAGGGTATGGGGGGGCGACACTGAAGCTTTCTTT.

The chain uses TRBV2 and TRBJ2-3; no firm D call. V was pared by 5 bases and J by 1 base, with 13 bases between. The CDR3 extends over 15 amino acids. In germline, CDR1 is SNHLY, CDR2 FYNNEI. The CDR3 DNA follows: TGTGCCAGCAGTAGACCTCCAACAGGCACAGATACGCAGTATTTT. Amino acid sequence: CASSRPPTGTDTQYF.

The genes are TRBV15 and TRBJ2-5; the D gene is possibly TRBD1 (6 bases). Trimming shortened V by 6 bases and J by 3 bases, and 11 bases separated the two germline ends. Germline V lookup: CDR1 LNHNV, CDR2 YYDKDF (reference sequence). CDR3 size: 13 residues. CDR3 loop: CATRQGLKETQYF. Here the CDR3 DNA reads TGTGCCACCAGACAGGGCCTTAAAGAGACCCAGTACTTC. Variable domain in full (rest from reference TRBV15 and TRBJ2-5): DAMVIQNPRYQVTQFGKPVTLSCSQTLNHNVMYWYQQKSSQAPKLLFHYYDKDFNNEADTPDNFQSRRPNTSFCFLDIRSPGLGDTAMYLCATRQGLKETQYFGPGTRLLVL.

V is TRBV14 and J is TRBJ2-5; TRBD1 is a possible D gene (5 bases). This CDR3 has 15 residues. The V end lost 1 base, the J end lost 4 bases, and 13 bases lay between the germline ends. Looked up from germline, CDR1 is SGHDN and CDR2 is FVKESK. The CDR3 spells CASSQVRVDRETQYF. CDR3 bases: TGTGCCAGCAGCCAAGTCAGGGTGGATCGAGAGACCCAGTACTTC.

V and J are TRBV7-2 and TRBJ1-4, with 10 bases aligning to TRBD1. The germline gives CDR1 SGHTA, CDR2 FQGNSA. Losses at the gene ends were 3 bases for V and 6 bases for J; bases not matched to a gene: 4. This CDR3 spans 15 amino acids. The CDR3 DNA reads TGTGCCAGCAGCTTGGGACAGGGGCCATATGAAAAACTGTTTTTT. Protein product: CASSLGQGPYEKLFF.

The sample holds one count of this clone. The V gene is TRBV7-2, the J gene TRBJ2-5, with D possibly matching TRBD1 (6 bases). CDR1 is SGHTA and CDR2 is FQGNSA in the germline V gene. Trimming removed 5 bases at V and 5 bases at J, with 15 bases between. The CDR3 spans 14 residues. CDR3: CASSPGGAVETQYF. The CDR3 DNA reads TGTGCCAGCAGCCCTGGGGGCGCCGTGGAGACCCAGTACTTC.

In DNA, the CDR3 is TGCGCCAGCAGCCCCTCAGCGGGGGGGCCCGAAGAGACCCAGTACTTC. Translated, it gives CASSPSAGGPEETQYF. This chain links TRBV5-1 with TRBJ2-5, with 10 bases matching TRBD2. Germline V gene sequence: CDR1 SGHRS, CDR2 YFSETQ. This CDR3 contains 16 residues. Trimming removed 4 bases from V and 3 bases from J; junction bases left unmatched: 9. The full variable domain, its missing parts supplied by reference TRBV5-1 and TRBJ2-5, is KAGVTQTPRYLIKTRGQQVTLSCSPISGHRSVSWYQQTPGQGLQFLFEYFSETQRNKGNFPGRFSGRQFSNSRSEMNVSTLELGDSALYLCASSPSAGGPEETQYFGPGTRLLVL.

The CDR3 DNA sequence: TGTGCCAGCACCAGCGGGGTCGGGAGGTTTTATGAGCAGTTCTTC. This translates into CASTSGVGRFYEQFF. The chain employs TRBV6-5 and TRBJ2-1, with 7 bases lining up with TRBD2. The CDR3 extends over 15 amino acids. Germline CDR1 and CDR2: MNHEY and SVGAGI. Trimming removed 7 bases from V and 8 bases from J; junction bases left unmatched: 14.

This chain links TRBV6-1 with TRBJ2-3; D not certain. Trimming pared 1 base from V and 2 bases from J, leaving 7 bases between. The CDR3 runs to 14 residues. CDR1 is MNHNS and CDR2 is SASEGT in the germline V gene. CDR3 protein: CASSEEAVTDTQYF. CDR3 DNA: TGTGCCAGCAGTGAAGAGGCCGTCACAGATACGCAGTATTTT.

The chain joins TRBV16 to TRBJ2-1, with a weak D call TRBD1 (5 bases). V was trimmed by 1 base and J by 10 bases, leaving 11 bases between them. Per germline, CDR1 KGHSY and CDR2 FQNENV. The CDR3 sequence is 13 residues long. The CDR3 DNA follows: TGTGCCAGCAGCCAATATTATCAGGGAGAGCAGTTCTTC. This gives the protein CASSQYYQGEQFF.

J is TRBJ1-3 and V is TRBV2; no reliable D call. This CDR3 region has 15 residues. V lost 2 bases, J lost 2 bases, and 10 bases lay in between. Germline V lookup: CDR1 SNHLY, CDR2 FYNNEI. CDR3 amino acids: CASSESVTAGNTIYF. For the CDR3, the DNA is TGTGCCAGCAGTGAATCGGTGACGGCTGGAAACACCATATATTTT.